The table lists the clone carrying this TCR beta chain with many counts. As for time point: newly diagnosed GD, antithyroid drugs for less than 3 months. Isolated PBMC RNA provided the starting material for the TCR library. Researchers made TCR beta libraries by using iRepertoire HTBI primers and running Arm-PCR on CDR3 regions. TCRdb passed the multiplex PCR reads through MiXCR, listing each CDR3 protein once. The sample carries 400,000 to 500,000 distinct CDR3 sequences, roughly 15% recorded once. The data derive from a study of regulatory T cells in long-lasting Graves disease. Trimming took 8 bases from V and 2 from J, leaving 4 bases between them. The CDR3 consists of 10 residues. From germline, CDR1 is MDHEN and CDR2 SYDVKM. These data also featured in a second study, about T cells in Graves' hyperthyroidism and ophthalmopathy.

The material sequenced was peripheral blood mononuclear cells (PBMCs), taken at new diagnosis, from a patient treated with antithyroid drugs. This clonotype was sampled from a woman aged 18-29 years with Graves disease. This sequence joins TRBV28 and TRBJ2-7; D call uncertain. CDR3 sequence (DNA): TGTGCCAGCGGGGCCTACGAGCAGTACTTC. This codes for CASGAYEQYF.